Included here is one TCR beta chain sequence, with context. The sample belongs to a study of OX40 agonist ivuxolimab in advanced cancers. V was cut by 1 base and J by 3 bases, with 7 bases left in between. This CDR3 is built from 14 residues. CDR1 SGHRS and CDR2 YFSETQ come from the germline V gene. The assay was immunoSEQ multiplex PCR, and TCRdb's table has in-frame clones only and misses some. Among about 62,000 clones, around 90% were seen once, and the ten largest hold about 4.8%. Patients with autoimmune history or systemic immunosuppression were excluded. The V and J genes are TRBV5-1 and TRBJ1-4, with unresolved D. This receptor was taken from an adult with an advanced solid tumor such as melanoma, head and neck, liver or kidney cancer. The material sequenced was CD4+ or CD8+ T cells sorted from blood, taken in a trial of the OX40 agonist ivuxolimab. The CDR3 coding sequence is TGCGCCAGCAGCTTGTCACAGTCTAATGAAAAACTGTTTTTT. It is translated as CASSLSQSNEKLFF.